The 25 T cell receptor beta chains below all came from one sample that was sequenced in a study of blood T cell repertoires in COVID-19. Libraries were prepared by immunoSEQ multiplex PCR; TCRdb keeps only in-frame clonotypes and omits some of them. The sample lists roughly 220,000 clones, less than 85% occurring once. Sequencing was done on a sample of peripheral blood. These receptors were obtained from a woman aged 65 to 85 with acute or convalescent COVID-19.

The J gene is TRBJ1-5, the V gene TRBV27; 8 positions agree with TRBD1. In germline, CDR1 is MNHEY, CDR2 SMNVEV (reference sequence). CDR3 length equals 14 residues. V trimming: 6 bases; J trimming: 3 bases; junction bases outside the gene matches: 4. CDR3 sequence: CASRGTGLNQPQHF. The CDR3 region has the DNA TGTGCCAGCAGAGGGACAGGACTCAATCAGCCCCAGCATTTT.

This chain connects TRBV9 to TRBJ2-5; TRBD1 matches at 9 bases. CDR1 SGDLS and CDR2 YYNGEE come from the germline V gene. Unmatched junction bases numbered 7, after V lost 4 bases and J lost 3 bases. The CDR3 has 15 amino acids. In DNA, the CDR3 is TGTGCCAGCAGCAATTTACAGGGGGCCGAAGAGACCCAGTACTTC. It translates to CASSNLQGAEETQYF.

The chain links TRBV19 to TRBJ2-7; 10 nucleotides match TRBD1. The CDR3 has 14 residues. The junction had 5 bases not matched to a gene; V was cut back by 7 bases and J by 2 bases. The germline gives CDR1 LNHDA, CDR2 SQIVND (reference sequence). CDR3 amino acids: CASKLGTGAYEQYF. The CDR3 region has the DNA TGTGCCAGTAAATTGGGGACAGGGGCCTACGAGCAGTACTTC.

In its sample, this clone was seen once. The chain carries TRBV7-2 and TRBJ2-7; TRBD1 matches at 7 bases. The CDR3 covers 14 residues. Germline CDR1 SGHTA, CDR2 FQGNSA. V shed 1 base, J shed 3 bases, and the junction held 3 bases outside the gene matches. The CDR3 reads CASSLGRGHYEQYF. CDR3 bases: TGTGCCAGCAGCTTAGGAAGGGGGCACTACGAGCAGTACTTC.

V gene TRBV4-1 combines with J gene TRBJ1-2; 8 bases are a match to TRBD1. CDR1 MGHRA and CDR2 YSYEKL come from the germline V gene. The length of the CDR3 is 15 residues. J gave up 4 bases and V 4 bases, and 8 bases lay outside the gene matches. CDR3 in amino acids: CASSPTTGVGYGYTF. The CDR3 DNA reads TGCGCCAGCAGCCCGACGACAGGGGTGGGCTATGGCTACACCTTC.

This clone was seen a handful of times. This sequence joins TRBV5-8 and TRBJ1-1; the D is unclear. V lost 1 base, J lost 1 base, and 5 bases lay in between. The CDR3 is 13 amino acids. Germline V gene data show CDR1 as SGHTS and CDR2 as YDEGEE. The CDR3 here is CASSLLSNTEAFF. CDR3 in DNA: TGTGCCAGCAGCTTGCTCTCGAACACTGAAGCTTTCTTT.

The rearrangement joins TRBV30 to TRBJ1-4; D may be TRBD1 (6 bases). V was trimmed by 3 bases and J by 1 base, leaving 15 bases between them. CDR1 is GTSNPN, CDR2 SVGIG, per germline (reference sequence). The CDR3 is 16 amino acids. This CDR3 reads CAWSQQGQVTNEKLFF. The DNA of the CDR3 is TGTGCCTGGAGCCAACAGGGACAAGTAACTAATGAAAAACTGTTTTTT. Based on the CDR3 plus reference TRBV30 and TRBJ1-4, the full variable domain is SQTIHQWPATLVQPVGSPLSLECTVEGTSNPNLYWYRQAAGRGLQLLFYSVGIGQISSEVPQNLSASRPQDRQFILSSKKLLLSDSGFYLCAWSQQGQVTNEKLFFGSGTQLSVL.

The rearrangement links TRBV18 to TRBJ1-3; 7 bases are shared with TRBD1. The CDR3 is 13 amino acids. Trimming cost V 10 bases and J 4 bases; bases outside gene matches: 7. Germline V CDR1 and CDR2: KGHSH, LQKENI. CDR3 sequence reads: CATRDRIGNTIYF. The CDR3 coding sequence is TGTGCCACCCGGGACAGAATCGGAAACACCATATATTTT.

This clone has at least ten counts. The rearrangement joins TRBV27 to TRBJ1-6; TRBD1 aligns across 10 bases. Per the germline V gene, CDR1 is MNHEY and CDR2 is SMNVEV (reference sequence). This CDR3 spans 15 amino acids. The V gene end was trimmed by 5 bases and the J gene end by 9 bases; junction bases not matched to a gene: 7. CDR3 loop: CASSPLGTGASPLHF. CDR3 nucleotides: TGTGCCAGCAGTCCGCTCGGGACAGGGGCTTCACCCCTCCACTTT.

The gene calls are TRBV19 and TRBJ2-7; weak D call: TRBD2 (6 bases). Trimming shortened V by 8 bases and J by 3 bases, and 17 bases separated the two germline ends. The CDR3 is 14 residues long. Germline V gene lookup returns CDR1 LNHDA and CDR2 SQIVND (reference sequence). In nucleotides, the CDR3 is TGTGCCAGTCGCCGTCAGGAGGGAAACTACGAGCAGTACTTC. Encoded protein: CASRRQEGNYEQYF.

The chain couples TRBV3-1 (or the pseudogene TRBV3-2) to TRBJ2-1, with 10 bases aligning to TRBD2. Germline loops: CDR1 LGHDT, CDR2 YNNKEL (reference sequence). The CDR3 is 18 amino acids. Germline trimming cut 0 bases from V and 4 bases from J; bases unmatched to any gene: 9. The chain's CDR3 is CASSQDWASGRLYNEQFF. In DNA, the CDR3 is TGTGCCAGCAGCCAAGATTGGGCTAGCGGGAGATTGTACAATGAGCAGTTCTTC.

This clone was counted only a few times. The rearrangement uses TRBV19 and TRBJ1-4; D is unclear. Germline V gives CDR1 LNHDA, CDR2 SQIVND (reference sequence). V was cut by 6 bases and J by 3 bases, with 8 bases left in between. The length of the CDR3 is 13 residues. The DNA of the CDR3 is TGTGCCAGTAGCCTCCAGGCTAATGAAAAACTGTTTTTT. This sequence encodes CASSLQANEKLFF.

This chain connects TRBV5-8 to TRBJ2-2; weak D call: TRBD2 (6 bases). Germline V gives CDR1 SGHTS, CDR2 YDEGEE. The CDR3 has 15 amino acids. Trimming took off 4 bases at V and 2 bases at J, with 12 bases between the two ends. CDR3 nucleotide sequence: TGTGCCAGCAGCCCCGGGACTCGTAACACCGGGGAGCTGTTTTTT. Amino acid sequence: CASSPGTRNTGELFF.

In this sample, this clone turned up a few times. The rearrangement links TRBV6-5 to TRBJ1-1, with 8 bases matching TRBD1. The germline V gene has CDR1 MNHEY and CDR2 SVGAGI. J was trimmed by 4 bases and V by 5 bases; bases with no gene match: 6. The CDR3 extends over 14 amino acids. DNA for the CDR3: TGTGCCAGCAGTAGCCGACAGGGGACCACTGAAGCTTTCTTT. It is translated as CASSSRQGTTEAFF.

J is TRBJ2-5 and V is TRBV18, with 8 bases lining up with TRBD2. This CDR3 has 15 residues. With V trimmed by 5 bases and J by 1 base, 6 bases remained unmatched. The germline CDR1 and CDR2 sequences are KGHSH and LQKENI. CDR3 in amino acids: CASSRTSSSQETQYF. The CDR3 DNA follows: TGTGCCAGCTCAAGGACTAGCAGCTCCCAAGAGACCCAGTACTTC. Full variable domain (remainder filled in from reference TRBV18 and TRBJ2-5): NAGVMQNPRHLVRRRGQEARLRCSPMKGHSHVYWYRQLPEEGLKFMVYLQKENIIDESGMPKERFSAEFPKEGPSILRIQQVVRGDSAAYFCASSRTSSSQETQYFGPGTRLLVL.

Here the CDR3 reads CAWLRKQLYSNQPQHF. The DNA of the CDR3 is TGTGCCTGGTTACGAAAACAGCTATATAGCAATCAGCCCCAGCATTTT. This chain joins TRBV30 and TRBJ1-5; D is ambiguous. The CDR3 loop spans 16 amino acids. Germline V gene sequence: CDR1 GTSNPN, CDR2 SVGIG (reference sequence). Trimming pared 5 bases from V and 0 bases from J, leaving 17 bases between.

The genes are TRBV28 and TRBJ1-1; D gene uncertain. Germline V gives CDR1 MDHEN, CDR2 SYDVKM. V lost 5 bases and J lost 3, with 13 bases in between. The CDR3 runs to 14 residues. The CDR3 nucleotides read TGTGCCAGCAGTCCTGTGGACTATGACACTGAAGCTTTCTTT. Translating it yields CASSPVDYDTEAFF.

The chain carries TRBV3-1 (or the pseudogene TRBV3-2) and TRBJ1-3, with TRBD1 matching 10 bases. Unmatched junction bases numbered 12, after V lost 0 bases and J lost 7 bases. The germline CDR1 and CDR2 sequences are LGHDT and YNNKEL (reference sequence). The CDR3 has 18 residues. CDR3 loop: CASSQDPRGATGGNTIYF. CDR3 nucleotides: TGTGCCAGCAGCCAAGACCCGCGAGGAGCGACAGGGGGCAACACCATATATTTT.

The V gene is TRBV2, the J gene TRBJ2-3; 8 positions agree with TRBD1. The germline V gene has CDR1 SNHLY and CDR2 FYNNEI. V was pared by 6 bases and J by 3 bases, with 8 bases of the junction left unmatched. The CDR3 spans 15 residues. The CDR3 DNA reads TGTGCCAGCAGATCGGACAGGGAGAAAACAGATACGCAGTATTTT. Its translation: CASRSDREKTDTQYF.

The CDR3: CASSWGLEGARTEAFF. CDR3 nucleotide sequence: TGTGCCAGCAGCTGGGGGTTAGAGGGGGCGAGGACTGAAGCTTTCTTT. V usage is TRBV5-5 and J usage is TRBJ1-1; 7 bases line up with TRBD1. Trimming took 3 bases from V and 5 from J; bases not matched to a gene: 13. Germline CDR1 SGHKS, CDR2 YYEKEE (reference sequence). The CDR3 spans 16 residues.

The rearrangement uses TRBV7-8 and TRBJ1-2, with a tentative D call TRBD1 (6 bases). The V end was cut by 5 bases, the J end by 8 bases, with 15 bases between. The germline CDR1 and CDR2 sequences are SGHVS and FQNEAQ. This CDR3 contains 13 residues. The CDR3 region is CASSPDRVEGYTF. In nucleotides, the CDR3 is TGTGCCAGCAGCCCGGACAGAGTGGAGGGCTACACCTTC.

The V call is TRBV20-1, the J call TRBJ2-3; TRBD2 aligns across 8 bases. Germline CDR1 reads DFQATT; CDR2 reads SNEGSKA (reference sequence). The length of the CDR3 is 15 residues. The ends lost 3 bases at V and 1 base at J; junction bases unmatched: 6. The CDR3: CSASQAGVGTDTQYF. The CDR3 coding sequence is TGCAGTGCTAGTCAAGCGGGAGTTGGCACAGATACGCAGTATTTT.

Regarding this clone: Other DNA sequences in this specimen translate into the identical CDR3. This chain connects TRBV5-1 to TRBJ2-5; 8 positions agree with TRBD1. V was pared by 4 bases and J by 1 base, with 3 bases of the junction left unmatched. There are 14 residues in the CDR3. CDR1 is SGHRS and CDR2 is YFSETQ in the germline V gene. The DNA for the CDR3 is TGCGCCAGCAGCCCCGGGACAGGCCAAGAGACCCAGTACTTC. Residues: CASSPGTGQETQYF.

This clone was seen only a few times. The chain links TRBV28 to TRBJ2-2; 12 nucleotides agree with TRBD2. This CDR3 is 18 amino acids long. Germline V gene sequence: CDR1 MDHEN, CDR2 SYDVKM. V lost 3 bases, J lost 4 bases, and 9 bases stayed unmatched. CDR3 bases: TGTGCCAGCAGTTTCCGGACTAGCGGGGTCACCCTCACCGGGGAGCTGTTTTTT. Protein sequence: CASSFRTSGVTLTGELFF.

The chain uses TRBV3-1 (or the pseudogene TRBV3-2) and TRBJ2-1; a possible D gene is TRBD2 (6 bases). CDR3 length equals 13 residues. CDR1 is LGHDT, CDR2 YNNKEL, per germline (reference sequence). V lost 8 bases and J 0 bases, leaving 8 bases between the germline ends. The CDR3 nucleotides are TGTGCCAGCGTGGGAGGCTCCTACAATGAGCAGTTCTTC. Amino acid sequence: CASVGGSYNEQFF.